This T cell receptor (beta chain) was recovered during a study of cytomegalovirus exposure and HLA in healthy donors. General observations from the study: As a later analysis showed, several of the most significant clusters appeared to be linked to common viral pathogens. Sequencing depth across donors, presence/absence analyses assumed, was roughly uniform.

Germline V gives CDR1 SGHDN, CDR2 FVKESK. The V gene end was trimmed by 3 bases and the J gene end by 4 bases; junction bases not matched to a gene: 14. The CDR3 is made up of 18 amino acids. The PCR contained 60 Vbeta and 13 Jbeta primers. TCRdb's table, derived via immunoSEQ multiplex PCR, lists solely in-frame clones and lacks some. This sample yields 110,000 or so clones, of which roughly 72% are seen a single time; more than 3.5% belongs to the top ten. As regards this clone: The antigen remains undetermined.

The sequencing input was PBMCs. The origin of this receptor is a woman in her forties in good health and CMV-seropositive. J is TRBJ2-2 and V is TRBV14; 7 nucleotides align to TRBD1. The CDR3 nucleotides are TGTGCCAGCAGCCATTACACAGGGGCCCCCCTGTCCACCGGGGAGCTGTTTTTT. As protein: CASSHYTGAPLSTGELFF.